These T cell receptor beta chains were read from a single sample in a study of T cell responses to AZD1222 COVID-19 vaccine. Sequencing was performed with immunoSEQ multiplex PCR; in TCRdb, only in-frame clones are kept and a portion is missing. The table lists approximately 160,000 clones, about 92% of them singletons. The material sequenced was peripheral blood, taken on day 0 of AZD1222 vaccination. All receptors derive from an adult in good health. CDR3s include the opening cysteine and the closing phenylalanine or tryptophan. D genes are given only for firm matches. A clone size is listed for some rows: how often the clone was seen (once, few, many), or a class if it is expanded.

TRBJ2-3 | TRBV19 | . | TRBD1 | CATRDPGQGTDTQYF | TGTGCCACCAGGGACCCGGGACAGGGCACAGATACGCAGTATTTT
TRBJ1-1 | TRBV2 | . | . | CASANREYTEAFF | TGTGCCAGCGCTAACAGGGAATACACTGAAGCTTTCTTT
TRBJ1-2 | TRBV6-1 | . | TRBD1 | CASSETGGAIYGYTF | TGTGCCAGCAGTGAAACAGGGGGCGCCATCTATGGCTACACCTTC
TRBJ1-5 | TRBV19 | . | . | CASSIQGFWQPQHF | TGTGCCAGTAGTATACAGGGTTTCTGGCAGCCCCAGCATTTT
TRBJ1-1 | TRBV5-1 | . | . | CASSLGLETEAFF | TGCGCCAGCAGCTTGGGGCTGGAGACTGAAGCTTTCTTT
TRBJ2-6 | TRBV4-3 | . | . | CASSQDIRWGADGANVLTF | TGCGCCAGCAGCCAAGATATTCGGTGGGGGGCGGATGGGGCCAACGTCCTGACTTTC
TRBJ1-4 | TRBV6-6 | once | TRBD1 | CATRRRQGGATNEKLFF | TGTGCCACCAGACGACGACAGGGGGGGGCAACTAATGAAAAACTGTTTTTT
TRBJ2-5 | TRBV12-3/TRBV12-4 | . | . | CASSLGITPYF | TGTGCCAGCAGTTTGGGGATTACGCCGTACTTC
TRBJ2-7 | TRBV4-3 | . | . | CASSPVGGQSGEQYF | TGCGCCAGCAGCCCCGTTGGGGGGCAGTCAGGGGAGCAGTACTTC
TRBJ1-3 | TRBV3-1/TRBV3-2 | . | . | CASSQGGGNTIYF | TGTGCCAGCAGCCAAGGCGGGGGAAACACCATATATTTT
TRBJ1-3 | TRBV28 | . | . | CASSLGRGNTIYF | TGTGCCAGCAGTTTAGGCAGAGGAAACACCATATATTTT
TRBJ1-2 | TRBV2 | once | TRBD1 | CASRAGGDYGDTF | TGTGCCAGCCGGGCAGGGGGGGACTATGGCGACACCTTC
TRBJ1-1 | TRBV18 | . | . | CASSPPNGGKNTEAFF | TGTGCCAGCTCACCACCTAACGGGGGGAAAAACACTGAAGCTTTCTTT
TRBJ1-1 | TRBV3-1/TRBV3-2 | . | . | CASSQEGKGYTEAFF | TGTGCCAGCAGCCAAGAGGGTAAGGGTTACACTGAAGCTTTCTTT
TRBJ1-2 | TRBV5-1 | . | . | CASHQFGTEDNYGYTF | TGCGCCAGCCATCAGTTCGGGACGGAAGACAACTATGGCTACACCTTC